This TCR beta chain was captured in a study of cytomegalovirus exposure and HLA in healthy donors. Comment on this clone: The antigen is unknown.

In the PCR, 60 Vbeta and 13 Jbeta primers were used. TCRdb's table, derived via immunoSEQ multiplex PCR, lists solely in-frame clones and lacks some. The listing contains just under 65,000 clones. The CDR3 is 16 amino acids. Trimming shortened V by 7 bases and J by 0 bases, and 18 bases separated the two germline ends. Germline values: CDR1 MNHNY, CDR2 SVGAGI (reference sequence). Notes on the study in general: In an earlier analysis, productive rearrangement rates for most beta V segments clustered near 87% or 30%. It was confirmed in vitro that a few of the CMV-associated chains were specific for CMV antigens. Later on, an analysis showed TCR association rates differing by HLA locus, with DRB1 the most and HLA-C the fewest. In a later analysis, parvovirus B19, influenza, CMV and Epstein-Barr virus appeared linked to several top co-occurrence clusters.

This TCR derives from a boy between 10 and 17 years old in good health and CMV-seronegative. The J gene is TRBJ1-2, the V gene TRBV6-6; unclear D gene. The sequenced sample was PBMCs. This chain's CDR3 is CASTETQTWANYGYTF. The CDR3, as DNA: TGTGCCAGCACCGAGACTCAAACCTGGGCTAACTATGGCTACACCTTC.